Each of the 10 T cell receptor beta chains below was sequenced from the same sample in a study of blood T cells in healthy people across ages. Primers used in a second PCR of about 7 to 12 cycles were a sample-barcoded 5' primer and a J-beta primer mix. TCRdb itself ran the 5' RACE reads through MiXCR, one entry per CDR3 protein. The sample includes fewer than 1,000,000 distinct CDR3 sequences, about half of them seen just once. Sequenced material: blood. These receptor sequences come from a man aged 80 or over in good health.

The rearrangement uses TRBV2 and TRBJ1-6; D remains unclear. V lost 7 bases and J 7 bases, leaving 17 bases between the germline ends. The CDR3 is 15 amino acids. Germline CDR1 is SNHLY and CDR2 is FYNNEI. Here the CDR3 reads CASTPASRQNSPLHF. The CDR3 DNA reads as TGTGCCAGCACCCCCGCGTCCCGGCAAAATTCACCCCTCCACTTT.

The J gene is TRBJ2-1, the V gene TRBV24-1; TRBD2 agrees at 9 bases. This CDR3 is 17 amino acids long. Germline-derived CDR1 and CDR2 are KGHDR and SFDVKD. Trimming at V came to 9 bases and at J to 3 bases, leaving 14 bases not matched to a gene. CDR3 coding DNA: TGTGCCACCGGCGCTAGCGGGATAGCAGGCCTCTACAATGAGCAGTTCTTC. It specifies CATGASGIAGLYNEQFF.

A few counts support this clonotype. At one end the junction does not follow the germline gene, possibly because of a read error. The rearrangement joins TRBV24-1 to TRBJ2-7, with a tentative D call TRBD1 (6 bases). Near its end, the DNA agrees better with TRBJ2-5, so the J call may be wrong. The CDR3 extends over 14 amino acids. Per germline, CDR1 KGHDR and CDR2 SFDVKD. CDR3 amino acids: CATSDFEGGETQYF. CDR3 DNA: TGTGCCACTAGTGATTTTGAAGGGGGAGAGACCCAGTACTTC.

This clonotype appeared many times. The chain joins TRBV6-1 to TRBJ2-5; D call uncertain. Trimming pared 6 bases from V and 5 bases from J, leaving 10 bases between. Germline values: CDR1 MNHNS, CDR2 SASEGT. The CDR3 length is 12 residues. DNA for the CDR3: TGTGCCAGCAGCCAGAGGTCCGAGACCCAGTACTTC. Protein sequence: CASSQRSETQYF.

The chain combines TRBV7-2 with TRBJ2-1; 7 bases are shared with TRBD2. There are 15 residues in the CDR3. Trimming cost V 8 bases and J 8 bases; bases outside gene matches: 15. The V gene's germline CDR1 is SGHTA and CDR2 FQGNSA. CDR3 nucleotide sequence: TGTGCCAGCGGTCCTAGCGGAGAAGCGTCGCATGAGCAGTTCTTC. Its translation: CASGPSGEASHEQFF.

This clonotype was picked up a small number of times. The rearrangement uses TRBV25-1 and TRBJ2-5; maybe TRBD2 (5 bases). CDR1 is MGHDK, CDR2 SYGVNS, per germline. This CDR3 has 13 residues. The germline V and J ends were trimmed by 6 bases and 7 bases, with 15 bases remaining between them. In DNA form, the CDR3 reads TGTGCCAGCAGCAAGGACTGGTGGGGGACCCAGTACTTC. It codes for CASSKDWWGTQYF.

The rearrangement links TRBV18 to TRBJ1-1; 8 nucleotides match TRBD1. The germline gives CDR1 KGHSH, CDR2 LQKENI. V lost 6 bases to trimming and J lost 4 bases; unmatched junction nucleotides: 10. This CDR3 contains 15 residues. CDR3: CASSRTGSSGTEAFF. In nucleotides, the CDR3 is TGTGCCAGCTCCCGGACAGGGTCGAGTGGCACTGAAGCTTTCTTT.

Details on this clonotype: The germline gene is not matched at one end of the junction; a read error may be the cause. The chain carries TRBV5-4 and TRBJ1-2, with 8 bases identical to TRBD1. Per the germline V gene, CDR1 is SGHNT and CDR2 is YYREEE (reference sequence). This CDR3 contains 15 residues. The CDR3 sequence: CASSQQGENFYDYTF. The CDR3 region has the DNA TGTGCCAGCAGTCAACAGGGGGAAAACTTCTATGACTACACCTTC.

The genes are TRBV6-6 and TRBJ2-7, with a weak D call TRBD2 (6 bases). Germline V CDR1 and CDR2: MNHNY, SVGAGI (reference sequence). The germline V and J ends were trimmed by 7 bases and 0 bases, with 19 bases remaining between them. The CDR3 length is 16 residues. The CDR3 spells CASTSSSDYPSYEQYF. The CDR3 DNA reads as TGTGCCAGCACTTCATCGTCGGACTATCCCTCCTACGAGCAGTACTTC.

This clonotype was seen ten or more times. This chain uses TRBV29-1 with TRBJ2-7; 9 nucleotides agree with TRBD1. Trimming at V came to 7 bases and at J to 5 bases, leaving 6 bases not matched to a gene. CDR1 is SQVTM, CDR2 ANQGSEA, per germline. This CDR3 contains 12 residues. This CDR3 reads CSARDRVDEQYF. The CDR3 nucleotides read TGCAGCGCCCGGGACAGGGTTGACGAGCAGTACTTC.